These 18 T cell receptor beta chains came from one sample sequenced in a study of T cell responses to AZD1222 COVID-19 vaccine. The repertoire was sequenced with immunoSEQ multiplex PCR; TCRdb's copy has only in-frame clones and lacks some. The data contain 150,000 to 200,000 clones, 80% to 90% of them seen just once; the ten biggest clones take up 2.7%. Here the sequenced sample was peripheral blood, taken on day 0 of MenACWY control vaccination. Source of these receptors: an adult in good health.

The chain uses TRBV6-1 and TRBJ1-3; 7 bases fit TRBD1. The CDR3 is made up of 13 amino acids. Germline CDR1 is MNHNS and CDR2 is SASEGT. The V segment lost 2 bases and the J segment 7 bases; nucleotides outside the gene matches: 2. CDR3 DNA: TGTGCCAGCAGTGAATCCAGGGGGAACACCATATATTTT. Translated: CASSESRGNTIYF.

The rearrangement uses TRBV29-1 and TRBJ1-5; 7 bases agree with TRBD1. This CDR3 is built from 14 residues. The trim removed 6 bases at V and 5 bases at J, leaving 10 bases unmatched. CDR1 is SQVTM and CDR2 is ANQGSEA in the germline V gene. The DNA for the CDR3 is TGCAGCGTGCGGGACAGCAGCTGGGATCAGCCCCAGCATTTT. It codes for CSVRDSSWDQPQHF.

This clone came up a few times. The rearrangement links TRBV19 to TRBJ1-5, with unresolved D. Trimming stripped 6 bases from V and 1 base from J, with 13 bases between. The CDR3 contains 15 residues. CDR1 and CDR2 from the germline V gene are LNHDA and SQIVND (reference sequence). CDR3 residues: CASRAWAVSNQPQHF. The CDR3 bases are TGTGCCAGTAGGGCCTGGGCGGTCAGCAATCAGCCCCAGCATTTT.

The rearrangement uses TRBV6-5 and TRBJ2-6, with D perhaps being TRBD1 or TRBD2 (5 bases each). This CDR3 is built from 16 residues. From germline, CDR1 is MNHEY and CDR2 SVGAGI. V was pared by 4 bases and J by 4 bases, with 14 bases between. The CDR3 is CASSSPSGTGANVLTF. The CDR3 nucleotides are TGTGCCAGCAGTTCCCCCTCGGGGACGGGGGCCAACGTCCTGACTTTC.

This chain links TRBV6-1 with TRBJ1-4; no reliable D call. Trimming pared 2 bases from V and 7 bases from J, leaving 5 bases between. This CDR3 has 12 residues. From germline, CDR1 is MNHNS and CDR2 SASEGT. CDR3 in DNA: TGTGCCAGCAGTGAATTGGGTGAAAAACTGTTTTTT. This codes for CASSELGEKLFF.

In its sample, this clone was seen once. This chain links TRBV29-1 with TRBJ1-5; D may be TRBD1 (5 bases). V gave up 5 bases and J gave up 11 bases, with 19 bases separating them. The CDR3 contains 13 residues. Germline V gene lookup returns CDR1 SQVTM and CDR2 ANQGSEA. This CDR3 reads CSVLDTRFRAQHF. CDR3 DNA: TGCAGCGTTCTCGACACTCGTTTCAGGGCCCAGCATTTT.

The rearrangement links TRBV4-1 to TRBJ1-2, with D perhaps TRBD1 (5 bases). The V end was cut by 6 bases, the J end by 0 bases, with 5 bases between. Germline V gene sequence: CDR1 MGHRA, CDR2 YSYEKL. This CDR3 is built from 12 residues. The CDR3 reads CASRGANYGYTF. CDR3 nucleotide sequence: TGCGCCAGCAGGGGGGCTAACTATGGCTACACCTTC.

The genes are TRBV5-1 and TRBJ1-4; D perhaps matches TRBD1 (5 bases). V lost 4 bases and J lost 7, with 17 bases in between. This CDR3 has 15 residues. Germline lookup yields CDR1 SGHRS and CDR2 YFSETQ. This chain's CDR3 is CASSLVGARSEKLFF. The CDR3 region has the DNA TGCGCCAGCAGCCTCGTTGGGGCGCGTAGTGAAAAACTGTTTTTT.

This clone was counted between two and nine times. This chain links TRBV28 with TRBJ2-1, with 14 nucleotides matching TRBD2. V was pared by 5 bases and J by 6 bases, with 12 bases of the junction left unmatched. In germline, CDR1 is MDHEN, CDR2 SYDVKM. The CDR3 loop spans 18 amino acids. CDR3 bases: TGTGCCAGCAGTCTTACGACTAGCGGGAGGGGGTTGGGCAATGAGCAGTTCTTC. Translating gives CASSLTTSGRGLGNEQFF.

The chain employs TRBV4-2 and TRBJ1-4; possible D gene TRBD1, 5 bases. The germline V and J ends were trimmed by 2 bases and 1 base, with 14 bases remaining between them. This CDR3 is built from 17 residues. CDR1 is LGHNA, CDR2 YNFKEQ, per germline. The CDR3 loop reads CASSQPRTGVTNEKLFF. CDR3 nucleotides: TGTGCCAGCAGCCAACCGAGAACGGGGGTAACTAATGAAAAACTGTTTTTT.

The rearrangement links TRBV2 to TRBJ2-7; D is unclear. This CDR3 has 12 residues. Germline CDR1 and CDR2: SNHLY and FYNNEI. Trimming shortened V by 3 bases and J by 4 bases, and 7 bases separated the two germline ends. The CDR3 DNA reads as TGTGCCAGCAGTGAGGCAGAGTACGAGCAGTACTTC. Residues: CASSEAEYEQYF.

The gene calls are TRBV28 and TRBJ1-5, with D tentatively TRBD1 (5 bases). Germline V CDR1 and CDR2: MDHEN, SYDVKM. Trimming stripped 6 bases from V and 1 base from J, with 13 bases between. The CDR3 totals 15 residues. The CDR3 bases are TGTGCCAGCAGAGGGGCCGCCGGAAGCAATCAGCCCCAGCATTTT. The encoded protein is CASRGAAGSNQPQHF.

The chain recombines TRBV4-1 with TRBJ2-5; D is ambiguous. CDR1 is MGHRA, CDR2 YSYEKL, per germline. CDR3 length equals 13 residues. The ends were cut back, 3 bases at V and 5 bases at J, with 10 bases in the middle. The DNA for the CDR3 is TGCGCCAGCAGCCAGGTAGAGGTGGAGACCCAGTACTTC. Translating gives CASSQVEVETQYF.

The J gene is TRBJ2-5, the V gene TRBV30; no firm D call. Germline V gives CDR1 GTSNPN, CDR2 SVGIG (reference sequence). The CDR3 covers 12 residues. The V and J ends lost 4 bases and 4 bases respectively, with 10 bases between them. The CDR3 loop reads CAWKARRETQYF. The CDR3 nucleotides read TGTGCCTGGAAGGCTAGACGAGAGACCCAGTACTTC.

The CDR3 loop is CASSQTQGIATYGYTF. The CDR3 bases are TGTGCCAGCAGCCAGACCCAGGGGATAGCGACTTATGGCTACACCTTC. V usage is TRBV3-1 (or the pseudogene TRBV3-2) and J usage is TRBJ1-2; possible D gene TRBD1, 6 bases. Germline CDR1 reads LGHDT; CDR2 reads YNNKEL (reference sequence). The ends were cut back, 3 bases at V and 5 bases at J, with 19 bases in the middle. The CDR3 runs to 16 residues.

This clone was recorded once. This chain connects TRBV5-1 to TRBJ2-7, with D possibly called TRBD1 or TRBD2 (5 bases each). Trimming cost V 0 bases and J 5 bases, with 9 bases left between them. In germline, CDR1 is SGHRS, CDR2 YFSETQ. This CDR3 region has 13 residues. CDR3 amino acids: CASSLAGHNEQYF. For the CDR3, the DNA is TGCGCCAGCAGCTTGGCGGGGCACAACGAGCAGTACTTC.

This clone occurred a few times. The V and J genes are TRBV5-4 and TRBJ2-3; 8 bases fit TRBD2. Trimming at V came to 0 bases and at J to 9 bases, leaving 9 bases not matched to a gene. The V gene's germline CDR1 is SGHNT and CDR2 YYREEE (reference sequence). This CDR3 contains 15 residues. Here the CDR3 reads CASSLAGGGVGTQYF. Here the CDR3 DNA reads TGTGCCAGCAGCTTGGCCGGGGGGGGCGTTGGGACGCAGTATTTT.

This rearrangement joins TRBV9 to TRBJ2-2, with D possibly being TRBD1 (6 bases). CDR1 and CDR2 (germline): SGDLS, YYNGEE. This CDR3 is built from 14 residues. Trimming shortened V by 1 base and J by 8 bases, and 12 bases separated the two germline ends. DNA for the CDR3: TGTGCCAGCAGCGTAATGGCAGGGGCAGGGGAGCTGTTTTTT. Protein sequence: CASSVMAGAGELFF.